Below, one TCR beta chain is given with its context. Its antigen is unknown. The table came from immunoSEQ multiplex PCR; TCRdb's copy has only in-frame clones and leaves some out. The profile shows around 5,000 clones, around 77% of them singletons. V dropped 2 bases and J dropped 0; count of bases not matched to a gene: 8. Germline CDR1 SGDLS, CDR2 YYNGEE. This CDR3 region has 18 residues. The sample comes from a study of chemoradiotherapy in HPV16-positive cancers. Study findings and constraints: HPV-specific T cells were functionally defined from only a couple of HPV16-positive patients. Candidate HPV-specific clones and E7-related TCR motifs grew in tumor during treatment.

Sequencing was performed on tumor tissue, taken from a patient who underwent chemoradiotherapy. This chain uses TRBV9 with TRBJ1-3; the match to TRBD1 covers 10 bases. This clonotype originated in a human donor with HPV-associated anogenital cancer. The CDR3, as DNA: TGTGCCAGCAGCGTCGGGACAGGGGTTAGTCTCTCTGGAAACACCATATATTTT. It encodes CASSVGTGVSLSGNTIYF. Combining the CDR3 with reference TRBV9 and TRBJ1-3 gives the whole variable domain DSGVTQTPKHLITATGQRVTLRCSPRSGDLSVYWYQQSLDQGLQFLIQYYNGEERAKGNILERFSAQQFPDLHSELNLSSLELGDSALYFCASSVGTGVSLSGNTIYFGEGSWLTVV.